The 29 T cell receptor beta chains presented below share a single source sample, sequenced in a study of blood T cell repertoires in COVID-19. The repertoire was sequenced with immunoSEQ multiplex PCR; TCRdb's copy has only in-frame clones and lacks some. The table records a few hundred thousand clones, about 85% of them present only once. The sequencing input was peripheral blood. Every receptor here comes from a woman under 30 with acute or convalescent COVID-19.

V is TRBV7-3 and J is TRBJ1-2; a weak D match, TRBD1 (5 bases). The CDR3 totals 16 residues. Germline V gene sequence: CDR1 SGHTA, CDR2 FQGTGA. V dropped 4 bases and J dropped 0 bases, with 15 bases sitting between them. The CDR3 reads CASSSTPQEANYGYTF. The CDR3 coding sequence is TGTGCCAGCAGCTCTACCCCACAGGAAGCTAACTATGGCTACACCTTC.

CDR3 in amino acids: CASSQGTGVGNTIYF. The CDR3 DNA follows: TGTGCCAGCAGCCAAGGGACAGGGGTCGGAAACACCATATATTTT. The chain recombines TRBV7-9 with TRBJ1-3; the match to TRBD1 covers 10 bases. J gave up 4 bases and V 5 bases, and 5 bases lay outside the gene matches. The CDR3 runs 15 residues. CDR1 and CDR2 (germline): SEHNR, FQNEAQ (reference sequence).

The genes are TRBV19 and TRBJ2-1, with 12 bases matching TRBD1. Losses at the gene ends were 10 bases for V and 9 bases for J; bases not matched to a gene: 4. Germline CDR1 LNHDA, CDR2 SQIVND (reference sequence). The CDR3 is 12 residues long. The chain's CDR3 is CATGQGAIEQFF. The CDR3 DNA is TGTGCCACGGGACAGGGGGCGATTGAGCAGTTCTTC.

This clone came up once. V is TRBV7-8 and J is TRBJ2-5; 7 bases match TRBD2. The germline gives CDR1 SGHVS, CDR2 FQNEAQ. The CDR3 covers 15 residues. V trimming: 2 bases; J trimming: 5 bases; junction bases outside the gene matches: 8. The CDR3 region has the DNA TGTGCCAGCAGCTTATACGGCGGGAGAGGGGAGACCCAGTACTTC. This encodes CASSLYGGRGETQYF.

This chain uses TRBV3-1 (or the pseudogene TRBV3-2) with TRBJ2-1; D perhaps matches TRBD2 (5 bases). Between the trimmed V and J ends, which lost 1 base and 4 bases, there was a span of 8 bases. The length of the CDR3 is 14 residues. The germline V gene has CDR1 LGHDT and CDR2 YNNKEL (reference sequence). The CDR3 is CASSQGTLYNEQFF. The CDR3 coding sequence is TGTGCCAGCAGCCAAGGGACTCTTTACAATGAGCAGTTCTTC.

This clone appeared a few times. The rearrangement joins TRBV27 to TRBJ1-2, with no clear D. Germline V gene sequence: CDR1 MNHEY, CDR2 SMNVEV (reference sequence). The CDR3 runs to 13 residues. Trimming pared 8 bases from V and 1 base from J, leaving 11 bases between. In nucleotides, the CDR3 is TGTGCCAGCCGTCTGTCGGGTAACTATGGCTACACCTTC. It codes for CASRLSGNYGYTF.

V is TRBV19 and J is TRBJ2-1; tentatively, D is TRBD1 (7 bases). The CDR3 length is 17 residues. Germline values: CDR1 LNHDA, CDR2 SQIVND (reference sequence). The ends were cut back, 0 bases at V and 5 bases at J, with 17 bases in the middle. CDR3 in DNA: TGTGCCAGTAGTATAGATGGTCAGGAGGGGGCAGACAATGAGCAGTTCTTC. Protein product: CASSIDGQEGADNEQFF.

The CDR3 sequence: CASGSVGETQYF. The CDR3 DNA reads as TGTGCTAGTGGTTCGGTCGGGGAGACCCAGTACTTC. The rearrangement uses TRBV12-5 and TRBJ2-5, with unresolved D. The CDR3 runs 12 residues. The V gene lost 4 bases and the J gene lost 5 bases, with 8 bases spanning the gap. Germline-derived CDR1 and CDR2 are LGHNT and FRNRAP.

This clone was counted once. This sequence joins TRBV7-6 and TRBJ1-2, with 7 nucleotides matching TRBD1. The V and J ends lost 4 bases and 8 bases, in that order; junction bases with no gene match: 19. The CDR3 loop spans 17 amino acids. Per germline, CDR1 SGHVS and CDR2 FNYEAQ. The CDR3 sequence is CASSSSSRQGATYGYTF. In nucleotides, the CDR3 is TGTGCCAGCAGCTCCTCATCCAGACAGGGTGCTACGTACGGCTACACCTTC.

This chain connects TRBV30 to TRBJ1-2; D is unclear. Germline V gene data show CDR1 as GTSNPN and CDR2 as SVGIG (reference sequence). Trimming removed 2 bases at V and 9 bases at J, with 7 bases between. The CDR3 spans 10 residues. The CDR3 spells CAWSRSSYTF. DNA of the CDR3: TGTGCCTGGAGTAGGAGCAGCTACACCTTC.

V and J are TRBV3-1 (or the pseudogene TRBV3-2) and TRBJ1-1; D might be TRBD1 (5 bases). Trimming took off 5 bases at V and 5 bases at J, with 21 bases between the two ends. Germline CDR1 reads LGHDT; CDR2 reads YNNKEL (reference sequence). The CDR3 covers 16 residues. CDR3 DNA: TGTGCCAGCAGCTACGCCCTAGGGGACTTGGGGACTGAAGCTTTCTTT. Protein product: CASSYALGDLGTEAFF.

The chain couples TRBV5-6 to TRBJ2-2; a weak D match, TRBD2 (5 bases). V shed 5 bases and J shed 1 base, with 18 bases lying between them. CDR1 SGHDT and CDR2 YYEEEE come from the germline V gene. The CDR3 loop spans 17 amino acids. CDR3 sequence: CASSYPGGLGNTGELFF. DNA of the CDR3: TGTGCCAGCAGTTATCCAGGAGGTTTGGGGAACACCGGGGAGCTGTTTTTT.

The chain joins TRBV3-1 (or the pseudogene TRBV3-2) to TRBJ1-1, with 7 bases lining up with TRBD1. The CDR3 contains 17 residues. V dropped 4 bases and J dropped 0; count of bases not matched to a gene: 11. Looked up from germline, CDR1 is LGHDT and CDR2 is YNNKEL (reference sequence). The CDR3 DNA is TGTGCCAGCAGCCGCGCAAGAGAGGGACAGCTGAACACTGAAGCTTTCTTT. This translates into CASSRAREGQLNTEAFF.

The chain is built from TRBV2 and TRBJ2-1; tentative D call: TRBD2 (6 bases). This CDR3 has 12 residues. CDR1 is SNHLY, CDR2 FYNNEI, per germline. Trimming removed 10 bases from V and 10 bases from J, with 17 bases in between. The CDR3 DNA is TGTGCCATCCCCGTCGGGAGAGGGGAGCAGTTCTTC. Encoded protein: CAIPVGRGEQFF.

The chain joins TRBV5-1 to TRBJ1-1; D gene ambiguous. CDR1 SGHRS and CDR2 YFSETQ come from the germline V gene. This CDR3 spans 14 amino acids. The ends were cut back, 5 bases at V and 5 bases at J, with 16 bases in the middle. The CDR3 coding sequence is TGCGCCAGCAGTTCGGGCAGCACGGGGACTGAAGCTTTCTTT. Protein sequence: CASSSGSTGTEAFF.

The CDR3 DNA reads as TGTGCCAGCTCACCATTATGGCAGGGATATGGCACAGATACGCAGTATTTT. Amino acid sequence: CASSPLWQGYGTDTQYF. This chain uses TRBV18 with TRBJ2-3; tentative D call: TRBD1 (5 bases). Trimming removed 2 bases from V and 1 base from J, with 16 bases in between. Germline loops: CDR1 KGHSH, CDR2 LQKENI. This CDR3 comprises 17 residues.

The chain carries TRBV6-5 and TRBJ1-2; maybe TRBD1 (6 bases). From germline, CDR1 is MNHEY and CDR2 SVGAGI. Trimming shortened V by 6 bases and J by 0 bases, and 14 bases separated the two germline ends. The CDR3 contains 15 residues. CDR3 sequence (DNA): TGTGCCAGCAGACGCGATCGACAGGCTAACTATGGCTACACCTTC. Its protein is CASRRDRQANYGYTF.

The V gene is TRBV2, the J gene TRBJ1-2; 9 bases are a match to TRBD1. This CDR3 is built from 16 residues. Germline V gene data show CDR1 as SNHLY and CDR2 as FYNNEI. V lost 5 bases and J lost 5; bases outside the gene matches: 12. The DNA of the CDR3 is TGTGCCAGCAGTAACTATTCCGGACAGGGGATATATGGCTACACCTTC. Amino acid sequence: CASSNYSGQGIYGYTF.

The chain links TRBV4-2 to TRBJ1-4; D unclear. The CDR3 spans 16 residues. V was pared by 0 bases and J by 6 bases, with 14 bases between. CDR1 and CDR2 (germline): LGHNA, YNFKEQ. CDR3 loop: CASSQEERLLDEKLFF. The CDR3 DNA reads as TGTGCCAGCAGCCAAGAAGAGCGGTTGCTTGATGAAAAACTGTTTTTT.

J is TRBJ2-7 and V is TRBV5-1; TRBD1 is a possible D gene (5 bases). Trimming shortened V by 0 bases and J by 2 bases, and 9 bases separated the two germline ends. The CDR3 consists of 14 residues. Germline CDR1 reads SGHRS; CDR2 reads YFSETQ. CDR3 loop: CASSLEGRAYEQYF. The CDR3 nucleotides are TGCGCCAGCAGCTTGGAGGGCAGGGCCTACGAGCAGTACTTC. The full variable domain, in which reference TRBV5-1 and TRBJ2-7 provide the parts outside the CDR3, is KAGVTQTPRYLIKTRGQQVTLSCSPISGHRSVSWYQQTPGQGLQFLFEYFSETQRNKGNFPGRFSGRQFSNSRSEMNVSTLELGDSALYLCASSLEGRAYEQYFGPGTRLTVT.

The V call is TRBV10-3, the J call TRBJ1-1; 8 bases line up with TRBD1. The CDR3 is made up of 15 amino acids. With V trimmed by 3 bases and J by 4 bases, 7 bases remained unmatched. Germline assignment: CDR1 ENHRY and CDR2 SYGVKD. The CDR3 sequence is CAISETPDRATEAFF. Written as DNA, the CDR3 is TGTGCCATCAGTGAAACTCCGGACAGGGCCACTGAAGCTTTCTTT.

The rearrangement joins TRBV5-6 to TRBJ2-3; a weak D match, TRBD2 (5 bases). V was trimmed by 0 bases and J by 2 bases, leaving 13 bases between them. The germline V gene has CDR1 SGHDT and CDR2 YYEEEE. This CDR3 comprises 16 residues. CDR3 sequence: CASSLVRGPTTDTQYF. Here the CDR3 DNA reads TGTGCCAGCAGCTTGGTTCGCGGGCCTACCACAGATACGCAGTATTTT.

The genes are TRBV9 and TRBJ1-1; D not resolved. The CDR3 runs 13 residues. V was cut by 4 bases and J by 5 bases, with 12 bases left in between. The germline CDR1 and CDR2 sequences are SGDLS and YYNGEE. CDR3 sequence reads: CASSPEGETEAFF. The CDR3 nucleotides read TGTGCCAGCAGCCCCGAAGGAGAAACTGAAGCTTTCTTT.

The J gene is TRBJ2-5, the V gene TRBV19, with TRBD1 identical over 7 bases. CDR1 is LNHDA and CDR2 is SQIVND in the germline V gene (reference sequence). The V and J ends lost 6 bases and 4 bases, in that order; junction bases with no gene match: 11. The CDR3 length is 15 residues. For the CDR3, the DNA is TGTGCCAGTAGCCTGAGACAGGGCGGAGGAGAGACCCAGTACTTC. It specifies CASSLRQGGGETQYF. Full variable domain (rest looked up from reference TRBV19 and TRBJ2-5): DGGITQSPKYLFRKEGQNVTLSCEQNLNHDAMYWYRQDPGQGLRLIYYSQIVNDFQKGDIAEGYSVSREKKESFPLTVTSAQKNPTAFYLCASSLRQGGGETQYFGPGTRLLVL.

The rearrangement uses TRBV11-2 and TRBJ2-2; D not resolved. Germline CDR1 reads SGHAT; CDR2 reads FQNNGV. The CDR3 consists of 16 residues. Trimming left V 0 bases short and J 3 bases short, with 11 bases between. As DNA, the CDR3 is TGTGCCAGCAGCTTAGATCCTTTCCAGGACACCGGGGAGCTGTTTTTT. Translated, it gives CASSLDPFQDTGELFF.

The gene calls are TRBV9 and TRBJ2-7; possible D gene TRBD2, 5 bases. The CDR3 runs to 15 residues. Trimming cost V 1 base and J 0 bases, with 11 bases left between them. CDR1 and CDR2 (germline): SGDLS, YYNGEE. The CDR3 region has the DNA TGTGCCAGCAGCGTAAGTGGAGCGGACTCCTACGAGCAGTACTTC. Protein product: CASSVSGADSYEQYF.

The V gene is TRBV5-5, the J gene TRBJ2-7; tentatively, D is TRBD2 (7 bases). Germline values: CDR1 SGHKS, CDR2 YYEKEE (reference sequence). The CDR3 extends over 13 amino acids. Trimming pared 0 bases from V and 6 bases from J, leaving 10 bases between. The CDR3 is CASSLAGGVEQYF. DNA of the CDR3: TGTGCCAGCAGCTTGGCGGGGGGCGTCGAGCAGTACTTC.

There are a few counts of this clone. The CDR3 sequence is CATSDSGGTLTDTQYF. The CDR3 DNA follows: TGTGCCACCAGTGATAGCGGGGGGACCCTCACAGATACGCAGTATTTT. The V call is TRBV24-1, the J call TRBJ2-3; 9 nucleotides line up with TRBD2. The V gene end was trimmed by 3 bases and the J gene end by 2 bases; junction bases not matched to a gene: 5. The CDR3 length is 16 residues. The germline CDR1 and CDR2 sequences are KGHDR and SFDVKD.

This clone was seen a few times. The chain has TRBV3-1 (or the pseudogene TRBV3-2) and TRBJ1-6, with D perhaps TRBD1 (5 bases). Germline assignment: CDR1 LGHDT and CDR2 YNNKEL (reference sequence). The CDR3 is 15 residues long. Deletions cut 4 bases from V and 5 bases from J, with 12 bases between. The CDR3 sequence is CASSLGVSNNSPLHF. The CDR3 DNA reads TGTGCCAGCAGCCTAGGGGTCTCAAATAATTCACCCCTCCACTTT.